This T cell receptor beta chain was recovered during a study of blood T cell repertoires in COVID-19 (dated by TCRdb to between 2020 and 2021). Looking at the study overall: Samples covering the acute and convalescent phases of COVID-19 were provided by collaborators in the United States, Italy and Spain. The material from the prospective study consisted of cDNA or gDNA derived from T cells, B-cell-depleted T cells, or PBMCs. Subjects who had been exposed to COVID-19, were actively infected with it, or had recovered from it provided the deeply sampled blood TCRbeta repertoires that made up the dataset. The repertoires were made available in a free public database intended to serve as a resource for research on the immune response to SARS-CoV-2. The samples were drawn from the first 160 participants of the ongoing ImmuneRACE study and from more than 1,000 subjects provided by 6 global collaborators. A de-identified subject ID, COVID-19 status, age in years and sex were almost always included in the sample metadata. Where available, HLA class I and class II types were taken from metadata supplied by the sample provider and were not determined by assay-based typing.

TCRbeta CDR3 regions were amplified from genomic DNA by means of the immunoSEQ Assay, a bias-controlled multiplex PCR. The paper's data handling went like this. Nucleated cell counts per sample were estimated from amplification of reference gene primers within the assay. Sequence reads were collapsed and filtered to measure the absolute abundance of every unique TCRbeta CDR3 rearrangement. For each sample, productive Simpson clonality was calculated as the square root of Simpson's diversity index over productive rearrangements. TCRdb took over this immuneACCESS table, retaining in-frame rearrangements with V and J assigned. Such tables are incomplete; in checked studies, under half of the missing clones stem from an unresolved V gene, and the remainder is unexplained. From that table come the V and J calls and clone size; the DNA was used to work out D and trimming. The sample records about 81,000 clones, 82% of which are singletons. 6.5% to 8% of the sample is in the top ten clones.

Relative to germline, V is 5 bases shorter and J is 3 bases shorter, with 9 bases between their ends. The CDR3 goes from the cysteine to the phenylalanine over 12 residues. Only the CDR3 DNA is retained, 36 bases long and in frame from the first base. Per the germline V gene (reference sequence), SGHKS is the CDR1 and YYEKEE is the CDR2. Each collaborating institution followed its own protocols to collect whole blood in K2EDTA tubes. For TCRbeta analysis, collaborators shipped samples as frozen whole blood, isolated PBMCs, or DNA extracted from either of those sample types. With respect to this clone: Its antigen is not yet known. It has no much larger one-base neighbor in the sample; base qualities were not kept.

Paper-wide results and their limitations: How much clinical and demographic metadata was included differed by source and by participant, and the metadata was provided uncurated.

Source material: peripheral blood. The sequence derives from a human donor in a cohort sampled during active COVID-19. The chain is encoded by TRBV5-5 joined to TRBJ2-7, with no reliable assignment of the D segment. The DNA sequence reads TGTGCCAGCAGTCTTTCGAGCTACGAGCAGTACTTC. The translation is CASSLSSYEQYF.